What follows is one T cell receptor beta chain and its context. Its antigen is not known. The data were obtained in a study of T cell responses to AZD1222 COVID-19 vaccine. Overall study findings and caveats: White British donors predominated, females outnumbered males, and clonal diversity was possibly underestimated. The CD4 TCRs associated with vaccination extended across spike and predominated at 160-218 and 743-854. When two AZD1222 doses had been given, Spike-specific TCR breadth and depth rose.

Method: immunoSEQ multiplex PCR; TCRdb's copy keeps in-frame clones and lacks some. The data hold some 190,000 clones, with approximately 91% observed a single time. V shed 4 bases and J shed 5 bases, with 17 bases lying between them. CDR1 and CDR2 from the germline V gene are MGHRA and YSYEKL. This CDR3 contains 15 residues. The TCR comes from an adult who received the AZD1222 COVID-19 vaccine. The sample consisted of peripheral blood, taken 28 days after the second AZD1222 dose. V gene TRBV4-1 combines with J gene TRBJ1-1, with D perhaps matching TRBD1 (6 bases). The CDR3 bases are TGCGCCAGCAGCCTATCGGGGGGGCTAGGGACTGAAGCTTTCTTT. Translation gives CASSLSGGLGTEAFF.